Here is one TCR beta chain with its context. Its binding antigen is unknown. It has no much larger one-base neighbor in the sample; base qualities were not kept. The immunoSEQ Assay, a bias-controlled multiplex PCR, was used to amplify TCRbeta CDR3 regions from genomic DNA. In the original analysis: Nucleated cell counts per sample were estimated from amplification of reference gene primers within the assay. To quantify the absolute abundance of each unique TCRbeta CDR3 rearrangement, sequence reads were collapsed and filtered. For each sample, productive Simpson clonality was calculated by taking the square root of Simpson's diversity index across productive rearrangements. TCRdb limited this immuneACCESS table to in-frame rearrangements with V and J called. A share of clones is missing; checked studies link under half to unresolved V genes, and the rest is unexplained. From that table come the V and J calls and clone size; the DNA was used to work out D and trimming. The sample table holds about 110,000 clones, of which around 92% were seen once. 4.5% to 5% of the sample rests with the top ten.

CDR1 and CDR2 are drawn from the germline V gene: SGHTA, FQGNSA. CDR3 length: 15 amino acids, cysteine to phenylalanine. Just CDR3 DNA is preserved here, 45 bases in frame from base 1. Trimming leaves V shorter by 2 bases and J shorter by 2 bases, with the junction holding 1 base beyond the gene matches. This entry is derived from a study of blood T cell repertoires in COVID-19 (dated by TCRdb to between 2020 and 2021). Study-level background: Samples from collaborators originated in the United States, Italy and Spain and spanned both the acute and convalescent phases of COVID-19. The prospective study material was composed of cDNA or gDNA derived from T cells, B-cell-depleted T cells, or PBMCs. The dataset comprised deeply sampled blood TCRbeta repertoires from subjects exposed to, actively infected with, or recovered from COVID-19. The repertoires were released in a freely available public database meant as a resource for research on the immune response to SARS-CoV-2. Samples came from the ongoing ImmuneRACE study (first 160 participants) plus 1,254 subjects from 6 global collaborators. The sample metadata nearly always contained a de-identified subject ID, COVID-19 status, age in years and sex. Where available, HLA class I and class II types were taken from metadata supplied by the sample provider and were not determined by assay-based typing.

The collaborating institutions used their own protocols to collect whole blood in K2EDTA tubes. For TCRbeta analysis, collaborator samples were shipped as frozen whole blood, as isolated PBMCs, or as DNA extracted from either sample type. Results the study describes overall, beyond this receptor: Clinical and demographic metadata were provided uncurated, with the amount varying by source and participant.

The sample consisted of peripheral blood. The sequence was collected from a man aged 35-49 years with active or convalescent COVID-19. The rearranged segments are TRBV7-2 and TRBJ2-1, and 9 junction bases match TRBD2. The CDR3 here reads CASSLLAGPYNEQFF. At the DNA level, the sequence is TGTGCCAGCAGCTTACTAGCGGGACCCTACAATGAGCAGTTCTTC.